Given below is one T cell receptor (beta chain) in context. This specimen belongs to a study of shared clonotypes between healthy human individuals. As for the study in general: The donor pool was made up of two women and a few men aged 18 to 49.

The test was conducted at deep level. Original handling: Sequence data from immunoSEQ were junction-only and lacked quality scores; consequently, filtering differed. Sequenced by immunoSEQ multiplex PCR; TCRdb stores in-frame clones only, minus some. V and J calls and clone size follow that table, whereas D and trimming were derived from the DNA. Of about 560,000 clones in the sample, around 78% were seen once. Trimming shortened V by 3 bases and J by 2 bases, and 17 bases separated the two germline ends. The V gene's germline CDR1 is MNHNS and CDR2 SASEGT. This CDR3 comprises 16 residues. This receptor was identified in a woman aged 40 to 50 in good health. Some clones in this sample may be carry-over from other donors' samples. This chain links TRBV6-1 with TRBJ2-7, with unresolved D. Sequencing input: PBMCs. CDR3 residues: CASSERRSPGPYEQYF. In DNA form, the CDR3 reads TGTGCCAGCAGTGAGAGGCGGTCTCCCGGACCCTACGAGCAGTACTTC.